The entry that follows covers one T cell receptor beta chain sequence. Its antigen is undetermined. The data stem from a study of cytomegalovirus exposure and HLA in healthy donors. Study as a whole: The same platform used for the roughly 650 first-cohort repertoires was also used for the 100 to 150 validation repertoires, as a later analysis reported. Whole-study findings and limits: Confirmation was obtained in vitro that a few CMV-associated chains are specific for CMV antigens. Subsequent analysis revealed that first-cohort TCR clusters tended to co-occur in the 120 or so validation repertoires.

These donors were members of the approximately 110-subject validation cohort, a group separate from the roughly 670-subject first cohort. Germline V gene data show CDR1 as SGHNT and CDR2 as YYREEE (reference sequence). The V segment lost 1 base and the J segment 6 bases; nucleotides outside the gene matches: 8. This CDR3 has 15 residues. The assay was immunoSEQ multiplex PCR, and TCRdb's table has in-frame clones only and misses some. The sample has 100,000 to 120,000 clones, approximately 88% seen once. The TCR originated in a woman younger than 45 in good health and CMV-seropositive. What was sequenced was PBMCs. This chain uses TRBV5-4 with TRBJ2-7; 9 bases match TRBD2. The CDR3 is CASSLSGTSYGEQYF. The CDR3 DNA sequence: TGTGCCAGCAGCTTGTCCGGGACTAGCTACGGCGAGCAGTACTTC.